One and the same sample provided the 29 T cell receptor beta chains below, sequenced in a study of T cell responses to AZD1222 COVID-19 vaccine. The repertoire was sequenced with immunoSEQ multiplex PCR; TCRdb's copy has only in-frame clones and lacks some. This table holds just under 35,000 clones, around 88% found once. The starting material was peripheral blood, obtained on day 0 of AZD1222 vaccination. The source is an adult in good health.

V and J are TRBV6-6 and TRBJ2-7; weak D call: TRBD2 (5 bases). The germline gives CDR1 MNHNY, CDR2 SVGAGI (reference sequence). This CDR3 comprises 15 residues. V gave up 4 bases and J gave up 2 bases, with 15 bases separating them. The CDR3: CASSSTYGETYEQYF. The CDR3 DNA reads as TGTGCCAGCAGTTCAACGTACGGGGAAACCTACGAGCAGTACTTC.

The rearrangement links TRBV19 to TRBJ2-7, with no clear D. The CDR3 has 13 amino acids. V was pared by 5 bases and J by 6 bases, with 14 bases between. Per germline, CDR1 LNHDA and CDR2 SQIVND (reference sequence). CDR3 coding DNA: TGTGCCAGTAGTCTAGGGATTTCTCGCGAGCAGTACTTC. Residues: CASSLGISREQYF.

The rearrangement links TRBV30 to TRBJ2-7, with D maybe TRBD2 (5 bases). This CDR3 is built from 13 residues. With 3 bases removed from V and 1 base from J, the gap between germline ends came to 10 bases. Germline lookup yields CDR1 GTSNPN and CDR2 SVGIG (reference sequence). CDR3: CAWRAGGSYEQYF. The CDR3 DNA sequence: TGTGCCTGGAGGGCGGGCGGTTCCTACGAGCAGTACTTC.

J is TRBJ1-4 and V is TRBV28; D is perhaps TRBD1 (5 bases). Germline V gives CDR1 MDHEN, CDR2 SYDVKM. With 8 bases removed from V and 16 bases from J, the gap between germline ends came to 17 bases. The CDR3 has 11 amino acids. CDR3: CASGGLGHWFF. The CDR3 region has the DNA TGTGCCAGCGGGGGACTAGGGCATTGGTTTTTT.

In the case of this clone: The sample has other DNA sequences that encode this CDR3 too. J is TRBJ1-2 and V is TRBV5-6; D gene uncertain. The CDR3 is 13 amino acids. Per germline, CDR1 SGHDT and CDR2 YYEEEE. Trimming took 0 bases from V and 1 from J, leaving 4 bases between them. This chain's CDR3 is CASSLGRNYGYTF. The CDR3 DNA reads as TGTGCCAGCAGCTTGGGCCGTAACTATGGCTACACCTTC.

The V and J genes are TRBV4-3 and TRBJ2-1; D not resolved. CDR3 length equals 14 residues. V was cut by 2 bases and J by 1 base, with 6 bases left in between. Germline V gene sequence: CDR1 LGHNA, CDR2 YSLEER. Here the CDR3 reads CASSQHRSYNEQFF. In nucleotides, the CDR3 is TGCGCCAGCAGCCAACACAGATCCTACAATGAGCAGTTCTTC.

V is TRBV5-1 and J is TRBJ2-1; 10 nucleotides agree with TRBD1. V lost 4 bases to trimming and J lost 8 bases; unmatched junction nucleotides: 12. This CDR3 is built from 16 residues. Germline lookup yields CDR1 SGHRS and CDR2 YFSETQ. The CDR3 is CASSRGQGLTSDEQFF. CDR3 nucleotides: TGCGCCAGCAGCCGGGGACAGGGGTTAACGTCCGATGAGCAGTTCTTC.

This chain joins TRBV11-2 and TRBJ1-3, with D tentatively TRBD1 (6 bases). CDR3 length equals 13 residues. Germline CDR1 and CDR2: SGHAT and FQNNGV. The germline V and J ends were trimmed by 4 bases and 4 bases, with 8 bases remaining between them. DNA for the CDR3: TGTGCCAGCAGCTGGACAGTAGGAAACACCATATATTTT. It yields the protein CASSWTVGNTIYF.

The chain joins TRBV11-3 to TRBJ2-7; the match to TRBD1 covers 11 bases. The V gene end was trimmed by 5 bases and the J gene end by 6 bases; junction bases not matched to a gene: 9. The germline gives CDR1 SGHNT, CDR2 YENEEA. This CDR3 is 15 amino acids long. The DNA for the CDR3 is TGTGCCAGCAGCCGAGGTCAAGGGACAGGGGGCGAGCAGTACTTC. This sequence encodes CASSRGQGTGGEQYF.

The rearrangement joins TRBV12-3 or TRBV12-4 to TRBJ2-7; D is unclear. V lost 6 bases and J lost 4, with 10 bases in between. This CDR3 is built from 12 residues. The CDR3 here is CASSPQAYEQYF. The CDR3 DNA is TGTGCCAGCAGCCCCCAAGCATACGAGCAGTACTTC.

This clone is judged medium-sized (0.01 to 0.1%). V gene TRBV28 combines with J gene TRBJ2-7, with D hard to call. V was pared by 2 bases and J by 2 bases, with 13 bases between. Germline V gene sequence: CDR1 MDHEN, CDR2 SYDVKM. The CDR3 is 15 amino acids. The CDR3 DNA is TGTGCCAGCAGTTTACCCCCGGGCTGGACCTACGAGCAGTACTTC. Translating gives CASSLPPGWTYEQYF. The full variable domain, completed using reference TRBV28 and TRBJ2-7, is DVKVTQSSRYLVKRTGEKVFLECVQDMDHENMFWYRQDPGLGLRLIYFSYDVKMKEKGDIPEGYSVSREKKERFSLILESASTNQTSMYLCASSLPPGWTYEQYFGPGTRLTVT.

V is TRBV28 and J is TRBJ2-2; TRBD1 aligns across 7 bases. Trimming took 6 bases from V and 8 from J; bases not matched to a gene: 12. The CDR3 spans 15 residues. The V gene's germline CDR1 is MDHEN and CDR2 SYDVKM. CDR3 sequence (DNA): TGTGCCAGCAGAGAAGAGGACAGGTTGGCAGGGGAGCTGTTTTTT. This codes for CASREEDRLAGELFF.

This sequence joins TRBV6-1 and TRBJ1-1, with no clear D. The CDR3 is 14 residues long. The germline V and J ends were trimmed by 5 bases and 1 base, with 11 bases remaining between them. Germline CDR1 MNHNS, CDR2 SASEGT. CDR3 sequence (DNA): TGTGCCAGCAGTCCGTCGGGAGGGAACACTGAAGCTTTCTTT. Translated, it gives CASSPSGGNTEAFF.

The chain employs TRBV10-3 and TRBJ2-1, with 9 bases identical to TRBD2. J lost 3 bases, V lost 2 bases, and 14 bases had no gene match. This CDR3 contains 19 residues. Germline loops: CDR1 ENHRY, CDR2 SYGVKD. The CDR3 sequence: CAISEPDALTSGDYNEQFF. The CDR3 nucleotides are TGTGCCATCAGTGAGCCCGATGCCTTGACTAGCGGAGACTACAATGAGCAGTTCTTC.

The chain employs TRBV7-3 and TRBJ2-1; D may be TRBD2 (6 bases). Germline V gives CDR1 SGHTA, CDR2 FQGTGA. V was cut by 1 base and J by 6 bases, with 13 bases left in between. The CDR3 consists of 15 residues. CDR3 DNA: TGTGCCAGCAGCTTAAGGAGCGGAGGGCCCAATGAGCAGTTCTTC. Protein product: CASSLRSGGPNEQFF.

V and J are TRBV9 and TRBJ2-1; TRBD1 matches 8 bases. This CDR3 comprises 16 residues. Germline trimming cut 3 bases from V and 6 bases from J; bases unmatched to any gene: 11. Germline V gene sequence: CDR1 SGDLS, CDR2 YYNGEE. Here the CDR3 reads CASSGYTGQAGNEQFF. The CDR3 bases are TGTGCCAGCAGCGGATATACGGGACAGGCCGGCAATGAGCAGTTCTTC.

The chain is built from TRBV19 and TRBJ1-2; 9 nucleotides agree with TRBD1. Germline CDR1 reads LNHDA; CDR2 reads SQIVND (reference sequence). V dropped 7 bases and J dropped 4; count of bases not matched to a gene: 7. CDR3 length: 14 residues. The CDR3 DNA reads as TGTGCCAGTATCGGGACAGGGTATGGCTATGGCTACACCTTC. Translating gives CASIGTGYGYGYTF.

The chain links TRBV12-3 or TRBV12-4 to TRBJ1-4, with unresolved D. This CDR3 comprises 12 residues. The ends were cut back, 6 bases at V and 4 bases at J, with 6 bases in the middle. In nucleotides, the CDR3 is TGTGCCAGCAGGGGCTTTAATGAAAAACTGTTTTTT. Its translation: CASRGFNEKLFF.

The chain carries TRBV19 and TRBJ1-3, with no clear D. Trimming shortened V by 2 bases and J by 0 bases, and 11 bases separated the two germline ends. The germline V gene has CDR1 LNHDA and CDR2 SQIVND (reference sequence). The length of the CDR3 is 16 residues. In nucleotides, the CDR3 is TGTGCCAGTAGTATACGTACAGCTAGCTCTGGAAACACCATATATTTT. This codes for CASSIRTASSGNTIYF.

The rearrangement joins TRBV9 to TRBJ2-5, with D tentatively TRBD1 (6 bases). The germline V gene encodes CDR1 SGDLS and CDR2 YYNGEE. The CDR3 is 15 amino acids. V was trimmed by 4 bases and J by 2 bases, leaving 15 bases between them. CDR3 sequence: CASSQGTETQETQYF. CDR3 DNA sequence: TGTGCCAGCAGCCAGGGGACGGAAACGCAAGAGACCCAGTACTTC.

J is TRBJ1-1 and V is TRBV19; D is uncertain. CDR3 size: 14 residues. Per germline, CDR1 LNHDA and CDR2 SQIVND (reference sequence). V was trimmed by 1 base and J by 1 base, leaving 7 bases between them. CDR3 in amino acids: CASSIGAENTEAFF. CDR3 DNA sequence: TGTGCCAGTAGTATAGGTGCAGAGAACACTGAAGCTTTCTTT.

The rearrangement joins TRBV7-2 to TRBJ1-2, with 9 bases aligning to TRBD1. This CDR3 comprises 15 residues. V lost 3 bases, J lost 4 bases, and 6 bases stayed unmatched. The germline V gene encodes CDR1 SGHTA and CDR2 FQGNSA. The CDR3 sequence: CASSFGQGKSYGYTF. In DNA form, the CDR3 reads TGTGCCAGCAGCTTCGGACAGGGGAAGAGCTATGGCTACACCTTC.

The chain joins TRBV10-3 to TRBJ2-7; 14 nucleotides match TRBD2. CDR3 length: 16 amino acids. V shed 5 bases, J shed 12 bases, and the junction held 15 bases outside the gene matches. CDR1 and CDR2 from the germline V gene are ENHRY and SYGVKD. As DNA, the CDR3 is TGTGCCATCAGTAATATCCCCGGGACTAGCGGGGGAGATCGGTACTTC. It is translated as CAISNIPGTSGGDRYF.

The V call is TRBV5-1, the J call TRBJ1-1, with a possible D match to TRBD1 (5 bases). Germline values: CDR1 SGHRS, CDR2 YFSETQ. V was shortened by 4 bases and J by 0 bases, with 16 bases between the two germline ends. The CDR3 is 16 residues long. CDR3 bases: TGCGCCAGCAGCCCACATGAGGGGCGCATGAACACTGAAGCTTTCTTT. Residues: CASSPHEGRMNTEAFF.

CDR3 amino acids: CACKHRDRGNSPLHF. The CDR3 nucleotides read TGTGCCTGCAAGCACCGGGACAGGGGAAATTCACCCCTCCACTTT. V usage is TRBV30 and J usage is TRBJ1-6; 10 nucleotides match TRBD1. The CDR3 runs 15 residues. Germline trimming cut 6 bases from V and 7 bases from J; bases unmatched to any gene: 9. Germline CDR1 GTSNPN, CDR2 SVGIG (reference sequence).

This clone was seen only once. The rearrangement links TRBV19 to TRBJ1-1; D might be TRBD1 (5 bases). V was pared by 5 bases and J by 4 bases, with 11 bases between. The CDR3 consists of 13 residues. Germline CDR1 LNHDA, CDR2 SQIVND (reference sequence). The CDR3 loop reads CASSGGVGTEAFF. The DNA of the CDR3 is TGTGCCAGTAGTGGAGGGGTCGGCACTGAAGCTTTCTTT.

The rearrangement joins TRBV5-4 to TRBJ2-2; D possibly matches TRBD1 or TRBD2 (6 bases each). Germline values: CDR1 SGHNT, CDR2 YYREEE (reference sequence). This CDR3 is 14 amino acids long. V lost 2 bases and J 2 bases, leaving 7 bases between the germline ends. This chain's CDR3 is CASSFGGNTGELFF. The CDR3 DNA sequence: TGTGCCAGCAGCTTCGGGGGCAACACCGGGGAGCTGTTTTTT.

The CDR3 region has the DNA TGCGCCAGCAGCCAAGATAGTGGAGGGGGCGCAAAAACCGGGGAGCTGTTTTTT. As protein: CASSQDSGGGAKTGELFF. The chain has TRBV4-3 and TRBJ2-2; perhaps TRBD1 as D (7 bases). The germline V gene has CDR1 LGHNA and CDR2 YSLEER. V was trimmed by 0 bases and J by 5 bases, leaving 19 bases between them. The CDR3 runs to 18 residues.

The rearrangement links TRBV5-1 to TRBJ1-6; D ambiguous. This CDR3 is built from 14 residues. The ends were cut back, 4 bases at V and 7 bases at J, with 12 bases in the middle. Germline lookup yields CDR1 SGHRS and CDR2 YFSETQ. CDR3 sequence: CASSVEAPNSPLHF. In DNA form, the CDR3 reads TGCGCCAGCAGCGTGGAAGCGCCCAATTCACCCCTCCACTTT.